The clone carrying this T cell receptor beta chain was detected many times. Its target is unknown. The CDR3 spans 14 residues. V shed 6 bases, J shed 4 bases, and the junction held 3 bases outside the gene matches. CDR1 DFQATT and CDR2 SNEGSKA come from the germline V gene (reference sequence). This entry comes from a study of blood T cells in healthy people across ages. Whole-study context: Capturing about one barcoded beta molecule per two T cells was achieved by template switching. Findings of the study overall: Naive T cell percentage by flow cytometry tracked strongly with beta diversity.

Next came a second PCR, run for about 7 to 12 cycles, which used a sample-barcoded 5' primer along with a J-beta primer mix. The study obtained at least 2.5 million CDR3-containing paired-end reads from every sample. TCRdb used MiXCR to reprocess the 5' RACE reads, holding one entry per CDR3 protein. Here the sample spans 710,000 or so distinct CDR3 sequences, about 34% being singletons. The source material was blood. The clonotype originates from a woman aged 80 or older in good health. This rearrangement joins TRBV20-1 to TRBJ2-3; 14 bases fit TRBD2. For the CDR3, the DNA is TGCAGTGCCGCGACTAGCGGGGGGGCAGATACGCAGTATTTT. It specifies CSAATSGGADTQYF.